This T cell receptor (beta chain) was documented in a study of a mutant IDH1 vaccine in newly diagnosed glioma. Study summary: Therapy received beforehand was radiotherapy, temozolomide, or both, with most patients given both.

The CDR3 is 15 residues long. Looked up from germline, CDR1 is MRHNA and CDR2 is SNTAGT. Trimming pared 5 bases from V and 5 bases from J, leaving 17 bases between. Comments on this clone: Its matching antigen is unknown.

Documented time point: baseline, week 1 (first vaccination visit). Regarding treatment: pre-vaccination baseline after standard-of-care therapy. Each of the donors came in with new WHO grade 3 or 4 astrocytomas that were IDH1-mutant and ATRX-lost. Overall study findings and caveats: Vaccine-induced immune responses were detected in approximately 93% of patients. Pseudoprogression appears to have had no connection to changes in top peripheral T cell clonotypes.

The method was immunoSEQ multiplex PCR; TCRdb's version includes in-frame clones alone and lacks a portion of them. In the table there are over 75,000 clones, around nine tenths of which are singletons. The starting material was PBMCs, obtained from a glioma patient treated with radiotherapy, temozolomide or both. This clonotype originated in a woman aged 45 to 65 with glioma. The genes are TRBV6-4 and TRBJ2-3; D unclear. DNA of the CDR3: TGTGCCAGCAGTCTAACCCTTTCGACCATAGATACGCAGTATTTT. Translating gives CASSLTLSTIDTQYF.